These 20 T cell receptor beta chains were all obtained from the same sample, sequenced in a study of CD8 T cells in ankylosing spondylitis. TCRdb used MiXCR to reprocess the 5' RACE reads, holding one entry per CDR3 protein. Altogether 750,000 to 850,000 distinct CDR3 sequences are present, 12% being singletons, with the ten largest covering 0.51%. For these TCRs, the target antigens are not known. Findings of the study overall: Blood from ankylosing spondylitis patients appeared to carry a characteristic eight-variant TCR beta motif.

The sequenced sample consisted of blood, either unsorted or a sorted T cell fraction (not recorded which). These receptors were collected from a male donor with ankylosing spondylitis.

This clonotype was recorded many times. The CDR3 sequence: CASSLLAGANEQFF. In DNA, the CDR3 is TGTGCCAGCAGCCTACTAGCGGGAGCGAATGAGCAGTTCTTC. The J gene is TRBJ2-1, the V gene TRBV5-6, with 11 bases identical to TRBD2. The germline V gene has CDR1 SGHDT and CDR2 YYEEEE. V was clipped by 4 bases and J by 7 bases; unmatched bases: 4. This CDR3 has 14 residues.

This clonotype showed up just a few times. The CDR3 DNA reads TGTGCCAGCAGCAACCGCGGCGGAGGTACTGAAGCTTTCTTT. Encoded protein: CASSNRGGGTEAFF. The genes are TRBV7-9 and TRBJ1-1; D gene ambiguous. Trimming left V 5 bases short and J 5 bases short, with 15 bases between. This CDR3 comprises 14 residues. Looked up from germline, CDR1 is SEHNR and CDR2 is FQNEAQ (reference sequence).

This clonotype occurred a few times. The chain recombines TRBV5-1 with TRBJ2-7, with TRBD2 as a possible D gene (6 bases). The germline CDR1 and CDR2 sequences are SGHRS and YFSETQ. V was trimmed by 3 bases and J by 0 bases, leaving 10 bases between them. This CDR3 has 14 residues. CDR3 DNA: TGCGCCAGCAGCTGGGCCGGGGGCTCCTACGAGCAGTACTTC. The encoded protein is CASSWAGGSYEQYF.

J is TRBJ2-1 and V is TRBV20-1; 9 nucleotides agree with TRBD2. Looked up from germline, CDR1 is DFQATT and CDR2 is SNEGSKA (reference sequence). V shed 6 bases and J 10 bases; nucleotides not matched to a gene: 10. This CDR3 is built from 13 residues. This CDR3 reads CSAGTSYAREQFF. The CDR3 DNA sequence: TGCAGTGCGGGGACTAGCTACGCTCGGGAGCAGTTCTTC.

A few counts support this clonotype. The V gene is TRBV20-1, the J gene TRBJ2-5, with a possible D match to TRBD2 (5 bases). The CDR3 extends over 13 amino acids. V gave up 4 bases and J gave up 4 bases, with 13 bases separating them. Germline loops: CDR1 DFQATT, CDR2 SNEGSKA (reference sequence). In DNA, the CDR3 is TGCAGTGCTAAGCTCAGCGGCAGAGAGACCCAGTACTTC. Translating it yields CSAKLSGRETQYF.

This clonotype showed up just a few times. V and J are TRBV6-2 or TRBV6-3 and TRBJ2-1; 14 bases are shared with TRBD2. Germline V gene data show CDR1 as MNHEY and CDR2 as SVGEGT. Trimming removed 6 bases from V and 6 bases from J; junction bases left unmatched: 10. The CDR3 length is 17 residues. The CDR3 DNA is TGTGCCAGCAGGCGTGCCGGACTAGCGGGAGGTGGCAATGAGCAGTTCTTC. It codes for CASRRAGLAGGGNEQFF.

This clonotype showed up many times. The rearrangement joins TRBV5-1 to TRBJ2-2, with D possibly TRBD1 on 6 matching bases. The CDR3 has 15 residues. The germline V gene has CDR1 SGHRS and CDR2 YFSETQ. With 4 bases removed from V and 0 bases from J, the gap between germline ends came to 10 bases. The CDR3 here is CASSVGQPNTGELFF. The CDR3 DNA reads as TGCGCCAGCAGCGTCGGACAGCCGAACACCGGGGAGCTGTTTTTT.

This clonotype was counted at least ten times. The chain combines TRBV20-1 with TRBJ1-2; 10 positions agree with TRBD1. The germline V gene encodes CDR1 DFQATT and CDR2 SNEGSKA (reference sequence). The CDR3 length is 13 residues. CDR3 protein: CSAGQGVGYGYTF. CDR3 DNA: TGCAGCGCCGGACAGGGGGTCGGCTATGGCTACACCTTC.

This clonotype came up many times. This sequence joins TRBV6-1 and TRBJ1-3, with D perhaps TRBD1 (6 bases). The ends were cut back, 5 bases at V and 0 bases at J, with 20 bases in the middle. This CDR3 comprises 18 residues. From germline, CDR1 is MNHNS and CDR2 SASEGT. CDR3 residues: CASSRYRVPPLSGNTIYF. CDR3 coding DNA: TGTGCCAGCAGTCGCTACAGGGTTCCCCCACTCTCTGGAAACACCATATATTTT.

The V and J genes are TRBV6-1 and TRBJ2-2; tentatively, D is TRBD2 (5 bases). The germline V and J ends were trimmed by 7 bases and 2 bases, with 17 bases remaining between them. This CDR3 region has 16 residues. Germline CDR1 is MNHNS and CDR2 is SASEGT. CDR3 sequence (DNA): TGTGCCAGCAAATCGGGAATCCCCGTAAACACCGGGGAGCTGTTTTTT. Translated: CASKSGIPVNTGELFF.

This rearrangement joins TRBV20-1 to TRBJ1-5; 9 bases match TRBD1. There are 14 residues in the CDR3. Germline CDR1 DFQATT, CDR2 SNEGSKA (reference sequence). The junction had 5 bases not matched to a gene; V was cut back by 1 base and J by 7 bases. The CDR3 here is CSARVPGQGQPQHF. CDR3 in DNA: TGCAGTGCTAGAGTCCCGGGACAGGGACAGCCCCAGCATTTT.

This clonotype was counted between two and nine times. V is TRBV5-1 and J is TRBJ1-1; TRBD1 might be the D (6 bases). Germline V gene lookup returns CDR1 SGHRS and CDR2 YFSETQ. The ends were cut back, 0 bases at V and 4 bases at J, with 16 bases in the middle. The CDR3 has 16 amino acids. CDR3 protein: CASSLGTDALGTEAFF. CDR3 sequence (DNA): TGCGCCAGCAGCTTGGGGACAGATGCGTTGGGCACTGAAGCTTTCTTT.

Here the CDR3 reads CASSHGSSNTQYF. The CDR3 DNA sequence: TGTGCCAGCAGCCATGGCTCGTCGAATACGCAGTATTTT. The chain combines TRBV3-1 with TRBJ2-3, with D unresolved. Germline V gene lookup returns CDR1 LGHDT and CDR2 YNNKEL (reference sequence). V was clipped by 3 bases and J by 7 bases, with 11 bases between them. CDR3 length: 13 amino acids.

The J gene is TRBJ1-2, the V gene TRBV7-2, with D unclear. Germline lookup yields CDR1 SGHTA and CDR2 FQGNSA. This CDR3 has 15 residues. The V end was cut by 5 bases, the J end by 3 bases, with 16 bases between. CDR3 sequence reads: CASSIRARQYYGYTF. CDR3 in DNA: TGTGCCAGCAGCATACGGGCGCGGCAATACTATGGCTACACCTTC.

CDR3: CSASALGSSQETQYF. The CDR3 DNA sequence: TGCAGTGCTAGCGCCCTAGGTAGTTCGCAAGAGACCCAGTACTTC. The rearrangement links TRBV20-1 to TRBJ2-5; D unresolved. Germline V gene lookup returns CDR1 DFQATT and CDR2 SNEGSKA (reference sequence). The V gene lost 3 bases and the J gene lost 2 bases, with 16 bases spanning the gap. CDR3 length equals 15 residues.

This clonotype was observed at least ten times. CDR3: CSARVINAYGYTF. The DNA of the CDR3 is TGCAGTGCTAGAGTGATTAACGCCTATGGCTACACCTTC. The chain recombines TRBV20-1 with TRBJ1-2; D gene uncertain. V shed 1 base and J shed 4 bases, with 10 bases lying between them. The CDR3 runs 13 residues. Germline CDR1 reads DFQATT; CDR2 reads SNEGSKA (reference sequence).

This sequence joins TRBV10-3 and TRBJ2-5; D uncertain. The germline V gene has CDR1 ENHRY and CDR2 SYGVKD. V gave up 4 bases and J gave up 1 base, with 7 bases separating them. The CDR3 is 13 residues long. The CDR3 region is CAISVATQETQYF. CDR3 DNA: TGTGCCATCAGTGTGGCTACCCAAGAGACCCAGTACTTC.

The J gene is TRBJ1-4, the V gene TRBV20-1, with D possibly being TRBD1 (5 bases). This CDR3 is 17 amino acids long. Trimming shortened V by 2 bases and J by 4 bases, and 20 bases separated the two germline ends. Per germline, CDR1 DFQATT and CDR2 SNEGSKA (reference sequence). CDR3 in amino acids: CSARWGLAWRGNEKLFF. Here the CDR3 DNA reads TGCAGTGCTAGATGGGGGTTGGCCTGGCGAGGTAATGAAAAACTGTTTTTT.

This clonotype was detected only a few times. The chain has TRBV6-1 and TRBJ1-2, with D possibly being TRBD1 (6 bases). The CDR3 length is 14 residues. The germline V gene has CDR1 MNHNS and CDR2 SASEGT. Trimming took off 4 bases at V and 6 bases at J, with 15 bases between the two ends. The CDR3 sequence: CASSATYRANGYTF. For the CDR3, the DNA is TGTGCCAGCAGTGCCACTTACAGGGCAAATGGCTACACCTTC.

This clonotype has only a few counts. The chain recombines TRBV11-2 with TRBJ2-1; 8 bases are a match to TRBD2. The CDR3 has 17 residues. The ends lost 1 base at V and 7 bases at J; junction bases unmatched: 12. Germline CDR1 is SGHAT and CDR2 is FQNNGV. CDR3 amino acids: CASSLVQRGPSWNEQFF. The CDR3 DNA is TGTGCCAGCAGCTTAGTCCAGCGGGGGCCCTCTTGGAATGAGCAGTTCTTC.